These 26 T cell receptor beta chains originate from one sample sequenced in a study of spatial heterogeneity in lung cancer. The time point: blood at routine non-recurrence follow-up after resection. MiXCR, applied by TCRdb to the 5' RACE reads, yields one record per CDR3 protein. The top ten clones hold approximately 24% of a sample with roughly 110,000 distinct CDR3 sequences, approximately 10% of them seen once. The sample consisted of PBMCs, taken at follow-up. The receptors derive from a female donor with early-stage non-small cell lung cancer.

This clonotype was observed many times. The chain uses TRBV10-3 and TRBJ2-1; D is unclear. Germline lookup yields CDR1 ENHRY and CDR2 SYGVKD. The CDR3 runs 13 residues. Trimming took off 0 bases at V and 6 bases at J, with 6 bases between the two ends. The chain's CDR3 is CAISESGSNEQFF. CDR3 nucleotides: TGTGCCATCAGTGAGTCGGGTTCCAATGAGCAGTTCTTC.

This clonotype was seen a handful of times. The chain couples TRBV7-3 to TRBJ2-1; 9 nucleotides line up with TRBD1. Germline V CDR1 and CDR2: SGHTA, FQGTGA. V lost 5 bases and J lost 7; bases outside the gene matches: 12. This CDR3 spans 16 amino acids. CDR3 in DNA: TGTGCCAGCAGCGTAAACCCGGGACAGGGCCGAAATGAGCAGTTCTTC. The encoded protein is CASSVNPGQGRNEQFF.

This clonotype was seen ten or more times. The chain joins TRBV5-1 to TRBJ1-1; D call uncertain. Germline V CDR1 and CDR2: SGHRS, YFSETQ. With 4 bases removed from V and 5 bases from J, the gap between germline ends came to 15 bases. CDR3 length: 14 amino acids. The CDR3 loop is CASSRVGRGTEAFF. The CDR3 coding sequence is TGCGCCAGCAGCCGCGTAGGTCGTGGGACTGAAGCTTTCTTT.

The V gene is TRBV27, the J gene TRBJ2-3, with D tentatively TRBD2 (6 bases). The CDR3 covers 14 residues. Trimming removed 5 bases at V and 10 bases at J, with 19 bases between. Germline loops: CDR1 MNHEY, CDR2 SMNVEV (reference sequence). The CDR3 sequence: CASSPIRGGVAQYF. The CDR3 DNA follows: TGTGCCAGCAGTCCCATCCGAGGAGGGGTGGCGCAGTATTTT.

This clonotype was counted ten times or more. V usage is TRBV27 and J usage is TRBJ2-2; D gene unclear. Germline V gene data show CDR1 as MNHEY and CDR2 as SMNVEV (reference sequence). The V end was cut by 8 bases, the J end by 1 base, with 8 bases between. The CDR3 loop spans 13 amino acids. Here the CDR3 reads CASGFMNTGELFF. Written as DNA, the CDR3 is TGTGCCAGCGGATTTATGAACACCGGGGAGCTGTTTTTT.

The V call is TRBV15, the J call TRBJ1-1; TRBD1 matches at 9 bases. Unmatched junction bases numbered 12, after V lost 5 bases and J lost 5 bases. Germline CDR1 and CDR2: LNHNV and YYDKDF (reference sequence). The CDR3 loop spans 16 amino acids. The CDR3 region has the DNA TGTGCCACCAGCCACCCGGCGGACAGGGGTAGAACTGAAGCTTTCTTT. Amino acids: CATSHPADRGRTEAFF.

The CDR3 loop is CSARVPSGTSYEQYF. The CDR3 nucleotides read TGCAGTGCTAGAGTACCCAGCGGCACTTCCTACGAGCAGTACTTC. The chain links TRBV20-1 to TRBJ2-7, with D perhaps matching TRBD2 (5 bases). Germline V gene sequence: CDR1 DFQATT, CDR2 SNEGSKA (reference sequence). This CDR3 contains 15 residues. V gave up 1 base and J gave up 1 base, with 14 bases separating them.

This chain uses TRBV12-5 with TRBJ2-1; D ambiguous. The germline V gene has CDR1 LGHNT and CDR2 FRNRAP. Trimming shortened V by 7 bases and J by 5 bases, and 6 bases separated the two germline ends. The CDR3 loop spans 11 amino acids. The DNA for the CDR3 is TGTGCTAGTGCCTGGAACAATGAGCAGTTCTTC. It encodes CASAWNNEQFF.

This clonotype was recorded many times. This chain connects TRBV28 to TRBJ1-6, with 8 bases fitting TRBD1. V dropped 7 bases and J dropped 7; count of bases not matched to a gene: 9. The CDR3 loop spans 15 amino acids. Germline V gene data show CDR1 as MDHEN and CDR2 as SYDVKM. CDR3 sequence reads: CASTADRAGNSPLHF. The CDR3 bases are TGTGCCAGCACGGCGGACAGGGCCGGGAATTCACCCCTCCACTTT.

CDR3 in amino acids: CASSQGQGYTDTQYF. The CDR3 DNA reads TGTGCCAGCAGCCAGGGACAGGGATACACAGATACGCAGTATTTT. The chain links TRBV7-9 to TRBJ2-3; 9 bases are shared with TRBD1. Trimming took 5 bases from V and 2 from J; bases not matched to a gene: 5. The germline V gene has CDR1 SEHNR and CDR2 FQNEAQ (reference sequence). The CDR3 covers 15 residues.

The J gene is TRBJ1-2, the V gene TRBV11-2; TRBD1 aligns across 10 bases. CDR3 length: 16 amino acids. J was trimmed by 4 bases and V by 5 bases; bases with no gene match: 10. CDR1 and CDR2 from the germline V gene are SGHAT and FQNNGV. CDR3 amino acids: CASSTLTGGRGYGYTF. The DNA for the CDR3 is TGTGCCAGCAGCACCCTGACAGGGGGCAGGGGCTATGGCTACACCTTC. The whole variable domain, remainder taken from reference TRBV11-2 and TRBJ1-2, is EAGVAQSPRYKIIEKRQSVAFWCNPISGHATLYWYQQILGQGPKLLIQFQNNGVVDDSQLPKDRFSAERLKGVDSTLKIQPAKLEDSAVYLCASSTLTGGRGYGYTFGSGTRLTVV.

This clonotype has a count of ten or more. The genes are TRBV12-3 or TRBV12-4 and TRBJ1-5; maybe TRBD1 (5 bases). The CDR3 runs 15 residues. The V and J ends lost 2 bases and 5 bases respectively, with 13 bases between them. CDR3 coding DNA: TGTGCCAGCAGTTTACGAAGGGGCTATGATCAGCCCCAGCATTTT. This codes for CASSLRRGYDQPQHF.

In this sample, this clonotype turned up a few times. This chain joins TRBV2 and TRBJ1-1; D may be TRBD1 (6 bases). The CDR3 spans 13 residues. Between the trimmed V and J ends, which lost 6 bases and 0 bases, there was a span of 8 bases. The germline V gene encodes CDR1 SNHLY and CDR2 FYNNEI. CDR3 region: CASRGALNTEAFF. The CDR3, as DNA: TGTGCCAGCAGGGGGGCTCTGAACACTGAAGCTTTCTTT.

A few counts support this clonotype. J is TRBJ1-5 and V is TRBV28; D is ambiguous. The CDR3 has 14 amino acids. V was trimmed by 5 bases and J by 2 bases, leaving 10 bases between them. Germline values: CDR1 MDHEN, CDR2 SYDVKM. The CDR3 loop is CASSATLGNQPQHF. In DNA, the CDR3 is TGTGCCAGCAGTGCAACGTTGGGCAATCAGCCCCAGCATTTT.

In its sample, this clonotype was seen a few times. The chain joins TRBV7-2 to TRBJ2-5; D perhaps matches TRBD1 (5 bases). The CDR3 spans 14 residues. The germline V and J ends were trimmed by 2 bases and 2 bases, with 9 bases remaining between them. The V gene's germline CDR1 is SGHTA and CDR2 FQGNSA. CDR3 amino acids: CASSLSAGQETQYF. The CDR3 DNA reads as TGTGCCAGCAGCTTAAGCGCAGGGCAAGAGACCCAGTACTTC.

The rearrangement joins TRBV27 to TRBJ2-5; 7 positions match TRBD2. The V gene end was trimmed by 6 bases and the J gene end by 2 bases; junction bases not matched to a gene: 9. This CDR3 is 15 amino acids long. The germline V gene has CDR1 MNHEY and CDR2 SMNVEV (reference sequence). The CDR3 DNA reads as TGTGCCAGCAGGCCCTTATGGGGGGGACAAGAGACCCAGTACTTC. It translates to CASRPLWGGQETQYF.

The CDR3 loop is CASSLRGLSKNTGELFF. The CDR3 region has the DNA TGTGCCAGCAGCCTAAGGGGACTATCCAAGAACACCGGGGAGCTGTTTTTT. The chain recombines TRBV3-1 with TRBJ2-2, with 7 bases that match TRBD2. This CDR3 has 17 residues. Germline CDR1 is LGHDT and CDR2 is YNNKEL (reference sequence). Trimming removed 4 bases from V and 1 base from J; junction bases left unmatched: 9.

In its sample, this clonotype was seen a few times. This chain connects TRBV18 to TRBJ1-3; D remains ambiguous. This CDR3 is 14 amino acids long. Trimming removed 2 bases at V and 0 bases at J, with 5 bases between. Germline CDR1 reads KGHSH; CDR2 reads LQKENI. DNA of the CDR3: TGTGCCAGCTCACCAGAGTCCTCTGGAAACACCATATATTTT. Translating gives CASSPESSGNTIYF.

The CDR3 nucleotides read TGTGCCAGCAGTTTTGTCCGAGTGCTAGGTTTCTACAATGAGCAGTTCTTC. Protein: CASSFVRVLGFYNEQFF. This chain uses TRBV27 with TRBJ2-1; D uncertain. Trimming removed 3 bases at V and 3 bases at J, with 18 bases between. CDR1 and CDR2 from the germline V gene are MNHEY and SMNVEV (reference sequence). The CDR3 runs 17 residues.

V is TRBV5-6 and J is TRBJ1-2, with a tentative D call TRBD1 (5 bases). This CDR3 spans 15 amino acids. V was trimmed by 2 bases and J by 5 bases, leaving 16 bases between them. Germline CDR1 and CDR2: SGHDT and YYEEEE. The CDR3 DNA sequence: TGTGCCAGCAGCTTACCAGCAGGGTTTGGTTATGGCTACACCTTC. Translated, it gives CASSLPAGFGYGYTF.

This sequence joins TRBV28 and TRBJ2-7; D gene uncertain. Trimming removed 7 bases from V and 1 base from J, with 14 bases in between. This CDR3 has 14 residues. Germline V gene lookup returns CDR1 MDHEN and CDR2 SYDVKM. In DNA, the CDR3 is TGTGCCAGCACCCGCCGTCTGAATTCCTACGAGCAGTACTTC. Amino acids: CASTRRLNSYEQYF.

This clonotype showed up many times. The chain carries TRBV19 and TRBJ2-4; D possibly corresponds to TRBD1 (6 bases). Germline V gene lookup returns CDR1 LNHDA and CDR2 SQIVND (reference sequence). Trimming removed 4 bases at V and 2 bases at J, with 18 bases between. The CDR3 has 17 amino acids. This CDR3 is CASSTGTGRVTKNIQYF. The DNA of the CDR3 is TGTGCCAGTAGTACCGGTACAGGGAGAGTGACCAAAAACATTCAGTACTTC.

The rearrangement uses TRBV6-6 and TRBJ1-2; D remains ambiguous. Germline lookup yields CDR1 MNHNY and CDR2 SVGAGI (reference sequence). V lost 5 bases, J lost 2 bases, and 9 bases lay in between. This CDR3 comprises 13 residues. DNA for the CDR3: TGTGCCAGCAGTACCCAAGACAACTATGGCTACACCTTC. This translates into CASSTQDNYGYTF.

This clonotype was seen a handful of times. J is TRBJ1-1 and V is TRBV6-5; 7 bases are a match to TRBD1. Unmatched junction bases numbered 9, after V lost 5 bases and J lost 3 bases. The CDR3 totals 15 residues. Germline V gene sequence: CDR1 MNHEY, CDR2 SVGAGI. CDR3 bases: TGTGCCAGCAGTAAGAAGGGGGCGCGGGACACTGAAGCTTTCTTT. Translation gives CASSKKGARDTEAFF.

This clonotype was seen a few times. This rearrangement joins TRBV2 to TRBJ1-5; D unresolved. The germline gives CDR1 SNHLY, CDR2 FYNNEI. Trimming removed 8 bases from V and 4 bases from J, with 18 bases in between. This CDR3 is built from 15 residues. The CDR3 region is CASSTNGLSNQPQHF. CDR3 nucleotide sequence: TGTGCCAGCTCGACAAACGGGCTGTCAAATCAGCCCCAGCATTTT.

In DNA form, the CDR3 reads TGCAGTGCTAGCGGGGTTAACCAAGAGACCCAGTACTTC. Translated, it gives CSASGVNQETQYF. The J gene is TRBJ2-5, the V gene TRBV20-1; D may be TRBD2 (5 bases). Germline loops: CDR1 DFQATT, CDR2 SNEGSKA (reference sequence). The V end was cut by 3 bases, the J end by 0 bases, with 8 bases between. The CDR3 extends over 13 amino acids.